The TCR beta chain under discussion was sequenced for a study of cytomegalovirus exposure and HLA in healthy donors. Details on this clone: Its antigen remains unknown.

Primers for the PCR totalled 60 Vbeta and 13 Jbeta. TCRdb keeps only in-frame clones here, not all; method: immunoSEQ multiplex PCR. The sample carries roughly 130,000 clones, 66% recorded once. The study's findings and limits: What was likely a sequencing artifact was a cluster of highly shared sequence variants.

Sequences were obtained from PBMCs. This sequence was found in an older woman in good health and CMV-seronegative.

The CDR3 sequence: CASSQGASGIPYEQYF. CDR3 sequence (DNA): TGTGCCAGCAGCCAGGGGGCTAGCGGGATTCCCTACGAGCAGTACTTC. This chain uses TRBV5-4 with TRBJ2-7, with D tentatively TRBD2 (9 bases). Germline V gives CDR1 SGHNT, CDR2 YYREEE (reference sequence). The CDR3 is 16 residues long. Trimming shortened V by 4 bases and J by 2 bases, and 19 bases separated the two germline ends.